This TCR beta chain was found in a study of early T cells in non-severe SARS-CoV-2 infection. About the study: The study sequenced bulk RNA from unsorted whole blood, with chains unpaired.

Findings and caveats of the study: VDJdb matching skewed toward anti-spike CD8 responses, missing private and CD4 specificities.

As part of library construction, unique molecular identifiers were attached to individual cDNA molecules. TCRdb itself ran the 5' RACE reads through MiXCR, one entry per CDR3 protein. Seen here are around 61,000 distinct CDR3 sequences, roughly 15% observed once, and the top ten hold about 4%. This clonotype occurred many times. The antigen is unknown. Per the germline V gene, CDR1 is MDHEN and CDR2 is SYDVKM. The ends lost 4 bases at V and 1 base at J; junction bases unmatched: 8. The CDR3 is 17 amino acids. The sequence was collected from an adult who was a healthcare worker with PCR-confirmed SARS-CoV-2 infection or an uninfected control (not recorded which). The sequences come from whole blood, collected at baseline. This chain connects TRBV28 to TRBJ2-5, with 11 bases matching TRBD2. The chain's CDR3 is CASSWARTSGGQETQYF. The DNA for the CDR3 is TGTGCCAGCAGTTGGGCTAGAACTAGCGGGGGCCAAGAGACCCAGTACTTC.